This T cell receptor beta chain was obtained from a study of Ad26.COV2.S vaccination and SARS-CoV-2 variants. As for the study in general: Donor allocation was to the COV1001 Ad26.COV2.S trial arm. Broader study findings: Non-spike TCR breadth did not differ much between vaccine and placebo recipients.

This CDR3 region has 15 residues. Germline V gene data show CDR1 as SSHAT and CDR2 as FNYEAQ (reference sequence). With 1 base removed from V and 9 bases from J, the gap between germline ends came to 16 bases. TCRdb's copy holds only in-frame clones and misses some; the assay was immunoSEQ multiplex PCR. The sample shows around 300,000 clones, about 87% of them seen only once. Treatment noted: around 19 received Ad26.COV2.S at low or high dose, single or two shots; about five received placebo; per-sample allocation not given. Samples came from day 63 after the first vaccine or placebo injection. Worth noting for this clone: Its antigen is not identified.

The chain links TRBV7-7 to TRBJ2-1, with D possibly called TRBD1 or TRBD2 (5 bases each). This receptor was taken from a person between 18 and 59 years old who received the Ad26.COV2.S COVID-19 vaccine or a placebo. Sequencing used peripheral blood, obtained in a trial of Ad26.COV2.S vaccine versus placebo. CDR3: CASSLGDVGESEQFF. CDR3 nucleotides: TGTGCCAGCAGCTTAGGGGACGTAGGGGAGTCTGAGCAGTTCTTC.